This TCR beta chain appears in the sequencing data of a study of response to subunit inactivated influenza vaccine. Study findings and constraints: The authors suggested that few new T cells are recruited per seasonal influenza vaccination.

A word on this clonotype: Its specificity is unknown.

CDR1 and CDR2 (germline): LNHDA, SQIVND (reference sequence). There are 13 residues in the CDR3. The germline V and J ends were trimmed by 4 bases and 0 bases, with 6 bases remaining between them. TCRdb reprocessed the RT-PCR reads with MiXCR, giving one entry per CDR3 protein. The table includes fewer than 600,000 distinct CDR3 sequences, roughly 7.6% detected once. The specimen was PBMCs from blood, collected 23 to 25 months after vaccination. This receptor was identified in a man aged 50-75 years who received an inactivated influenza vaccine. The V and J genes are TRBV19 and TRBJ1-1; D remains ambiguous. CDR3 amino acids: CASSTELNTEAFF. DNA of the CDR3: TGTGCCAGTAGTACCGAATTGAACACTGAAGCTTTCTTT.